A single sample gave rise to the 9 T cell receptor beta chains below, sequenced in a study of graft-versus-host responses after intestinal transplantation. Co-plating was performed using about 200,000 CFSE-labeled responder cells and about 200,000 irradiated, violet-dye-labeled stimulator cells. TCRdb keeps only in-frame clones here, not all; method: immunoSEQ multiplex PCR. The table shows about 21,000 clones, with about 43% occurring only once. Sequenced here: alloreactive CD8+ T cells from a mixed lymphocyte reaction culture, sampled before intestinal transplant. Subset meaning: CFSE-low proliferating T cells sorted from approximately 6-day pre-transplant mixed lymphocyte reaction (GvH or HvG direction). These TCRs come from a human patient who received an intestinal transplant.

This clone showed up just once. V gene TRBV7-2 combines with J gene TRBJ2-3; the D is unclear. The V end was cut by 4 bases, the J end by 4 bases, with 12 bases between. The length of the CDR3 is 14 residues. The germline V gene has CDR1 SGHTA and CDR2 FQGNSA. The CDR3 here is CASSSMVVADTQYF. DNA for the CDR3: TGTGCCAGCAGCTCTATGGTGGTTGCAGATACGCAGTATTTT.

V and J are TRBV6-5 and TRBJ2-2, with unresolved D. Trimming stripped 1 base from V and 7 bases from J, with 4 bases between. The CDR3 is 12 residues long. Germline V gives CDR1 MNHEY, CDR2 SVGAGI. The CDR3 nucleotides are TGTGCCAGCAGTTACTGGGGCGGGGAGCTGTTTTTT. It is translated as CASSYWGGELFF.

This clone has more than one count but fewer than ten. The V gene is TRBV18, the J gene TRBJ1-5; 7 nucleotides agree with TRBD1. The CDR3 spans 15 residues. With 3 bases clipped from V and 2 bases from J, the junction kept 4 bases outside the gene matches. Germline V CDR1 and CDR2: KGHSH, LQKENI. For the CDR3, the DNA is TGTGCCAGCTCACCGACAGGGCGAGGCAATCAGCCCCAGCATTTT. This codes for CASSPTGRGNQPQHF. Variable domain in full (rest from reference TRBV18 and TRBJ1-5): NAGVMQNPRHLVRRRGQEARLRCSPMKGHSHVYWYRQLPEEGLKFMVYLQKENIIDESGMPKERFSAEFPKEGPSILRIQQVVRGDSAAYFCASSPTGRGNQPQHFGDGTRLSIL.

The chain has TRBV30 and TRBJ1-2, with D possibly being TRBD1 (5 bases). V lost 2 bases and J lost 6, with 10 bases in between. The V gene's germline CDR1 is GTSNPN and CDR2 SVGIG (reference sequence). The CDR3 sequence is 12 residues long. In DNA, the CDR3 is TGTGCCTGGAGTCCGGGGACCCATGGCTACACCTTC. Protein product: CAWSPGTHGYTF.

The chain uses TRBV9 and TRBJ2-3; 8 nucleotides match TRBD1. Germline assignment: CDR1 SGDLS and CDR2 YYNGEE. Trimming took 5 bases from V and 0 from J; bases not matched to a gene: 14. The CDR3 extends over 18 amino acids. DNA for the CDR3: TGTGCCAGCAGTGCCCCTACGCCGACAGGGGTCAGCACAGATACGCAGTATTTT. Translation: CASSAPTPTGVSTDTQYF.

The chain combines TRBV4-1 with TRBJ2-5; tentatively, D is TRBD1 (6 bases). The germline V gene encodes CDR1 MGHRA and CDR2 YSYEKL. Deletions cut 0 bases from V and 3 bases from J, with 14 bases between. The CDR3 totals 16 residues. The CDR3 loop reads CASSQDRGLRKETQYF. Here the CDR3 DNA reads TGCGCCAGCAGCCAAGATAGGGGGTTGAGGAAAGAGACCCAGTACTTC.

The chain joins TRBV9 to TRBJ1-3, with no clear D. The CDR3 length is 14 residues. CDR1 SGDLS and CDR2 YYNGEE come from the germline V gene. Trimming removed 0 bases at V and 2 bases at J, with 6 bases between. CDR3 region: CASSVGYTGNTIYF. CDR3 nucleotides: TGTGCCAGCAGCGTAGGGTATACTGGAAACACCATATATTTT. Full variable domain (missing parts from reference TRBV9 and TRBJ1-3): DSGVTQTPKHLITATGQRVTLRCSPRSGDLSVYWYQQSLDQGLQFLIQYYNGEERAKGNILERFSAQQFPDLHSELNLSSLELGDSALYFCASSVGYTGNTIYFGEGSWLTVV.

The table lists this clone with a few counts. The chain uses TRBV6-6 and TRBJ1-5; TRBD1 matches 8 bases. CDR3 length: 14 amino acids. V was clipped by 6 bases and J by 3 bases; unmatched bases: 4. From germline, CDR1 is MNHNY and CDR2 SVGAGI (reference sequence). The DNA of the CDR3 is TGTGCCAGCAGCTGGACAGGGTACAATCAGCCCCAGCATTTT. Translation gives CASSWTGYNQPQHF.

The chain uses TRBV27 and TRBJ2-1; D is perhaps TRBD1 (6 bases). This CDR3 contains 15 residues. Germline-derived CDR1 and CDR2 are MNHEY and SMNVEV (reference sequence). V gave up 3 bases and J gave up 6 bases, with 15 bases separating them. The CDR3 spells CASSLWAAGANEQFF. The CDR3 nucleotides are TGTGCCAGCAGTTTGTGGGCCGCAGGGGCCAATGAGCAGTTCTTC.